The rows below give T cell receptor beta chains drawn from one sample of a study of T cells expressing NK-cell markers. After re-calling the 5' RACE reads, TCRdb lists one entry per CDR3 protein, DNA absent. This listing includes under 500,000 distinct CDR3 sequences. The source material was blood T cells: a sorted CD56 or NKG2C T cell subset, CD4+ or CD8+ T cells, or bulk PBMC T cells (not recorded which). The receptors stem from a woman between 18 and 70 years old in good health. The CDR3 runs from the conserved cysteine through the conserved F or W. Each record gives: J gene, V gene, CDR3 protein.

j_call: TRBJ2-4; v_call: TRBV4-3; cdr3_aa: CASSQDPRATAKNIQYF
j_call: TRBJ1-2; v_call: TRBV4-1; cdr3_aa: CASSQSQADFGYTF
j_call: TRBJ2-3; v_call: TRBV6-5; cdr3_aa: CASSYSFWGRSDTQYF
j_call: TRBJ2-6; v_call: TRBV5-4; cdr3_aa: CASSRDGQTGANVLTF
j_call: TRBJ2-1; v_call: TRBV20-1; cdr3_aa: CSAREIGSGRIDEQFF
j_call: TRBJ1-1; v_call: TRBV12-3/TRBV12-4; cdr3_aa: CASSPRGPSDAFF
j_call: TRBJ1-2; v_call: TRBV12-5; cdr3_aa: CASGLGSPLYGYTF
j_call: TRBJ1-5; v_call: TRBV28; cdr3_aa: CASSPDLNQPQHF
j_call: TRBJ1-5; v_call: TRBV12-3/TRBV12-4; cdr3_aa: CASSQSELRGVYSNQPQHF
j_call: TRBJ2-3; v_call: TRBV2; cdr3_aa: CASRPGGSADTQYF
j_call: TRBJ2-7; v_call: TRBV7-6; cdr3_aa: CASSLGSLGTGLEQYF
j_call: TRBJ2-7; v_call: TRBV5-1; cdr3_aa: CASSFAPGTGGNEQYF
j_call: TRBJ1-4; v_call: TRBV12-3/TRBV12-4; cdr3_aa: CASHRTNEKLFF
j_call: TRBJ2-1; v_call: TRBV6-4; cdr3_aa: CASSNGGPYNEQFF
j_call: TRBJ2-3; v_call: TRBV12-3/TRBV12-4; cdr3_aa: CASSLVTSGRNTQYF
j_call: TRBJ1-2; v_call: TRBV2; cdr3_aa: CASSETGTDGYTF
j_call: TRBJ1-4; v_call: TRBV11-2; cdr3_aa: CASSPDSFATNEKLFF
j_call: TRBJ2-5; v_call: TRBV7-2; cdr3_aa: CASSFQRGQRETQYF
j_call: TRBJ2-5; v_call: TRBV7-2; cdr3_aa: CASSLVGTEQETQYF
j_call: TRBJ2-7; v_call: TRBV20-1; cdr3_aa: CSARDGDYEQYF
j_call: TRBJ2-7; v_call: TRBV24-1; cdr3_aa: CATSPKRGLSYEQYF
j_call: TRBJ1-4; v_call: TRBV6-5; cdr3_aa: CASSYSTRDRAEKLFF
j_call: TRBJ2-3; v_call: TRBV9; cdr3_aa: CASSGGTSRFADTQYF
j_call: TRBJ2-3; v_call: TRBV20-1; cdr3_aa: CSATAGVGGADTQYF